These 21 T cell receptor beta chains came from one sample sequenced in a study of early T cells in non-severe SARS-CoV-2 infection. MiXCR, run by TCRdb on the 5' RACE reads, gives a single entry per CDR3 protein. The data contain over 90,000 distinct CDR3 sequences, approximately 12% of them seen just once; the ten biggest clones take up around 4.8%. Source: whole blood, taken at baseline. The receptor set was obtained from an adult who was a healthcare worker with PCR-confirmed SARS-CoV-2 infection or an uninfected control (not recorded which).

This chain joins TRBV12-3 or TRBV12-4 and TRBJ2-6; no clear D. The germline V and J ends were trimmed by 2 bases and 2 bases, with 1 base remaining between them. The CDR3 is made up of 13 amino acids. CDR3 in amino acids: CASSLTGANVLTF. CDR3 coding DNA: TGTGCCAGCAGTTTAACTGGGGCCAACGTCCTGACTTTC.

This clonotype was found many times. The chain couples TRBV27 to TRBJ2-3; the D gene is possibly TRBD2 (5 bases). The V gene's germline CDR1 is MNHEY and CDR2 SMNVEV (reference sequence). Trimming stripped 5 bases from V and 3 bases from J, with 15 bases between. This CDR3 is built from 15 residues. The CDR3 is CASSPTHGRTDTQYF. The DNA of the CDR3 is TGTGCCAGCAGTCCGACCCATGGGAGAACAGATACGCAGTATTTT.

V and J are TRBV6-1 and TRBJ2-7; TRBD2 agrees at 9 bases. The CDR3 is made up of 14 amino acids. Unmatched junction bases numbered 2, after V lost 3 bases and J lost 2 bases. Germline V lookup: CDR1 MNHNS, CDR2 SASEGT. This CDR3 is CASSDKRGAYEQYF. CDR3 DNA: TGTGCCAGCAGTGATAAGCGGGGGGCCTACGAGCAGTACTTC.

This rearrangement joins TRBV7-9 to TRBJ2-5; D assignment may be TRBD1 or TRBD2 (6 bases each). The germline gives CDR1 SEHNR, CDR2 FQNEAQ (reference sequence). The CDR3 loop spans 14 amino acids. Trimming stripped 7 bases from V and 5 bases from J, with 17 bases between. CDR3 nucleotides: TGTGCCAGCACTCGATCTGGGGGGCTGGAGACCCAGTACTTC. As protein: CASTRSGGLETQYF.

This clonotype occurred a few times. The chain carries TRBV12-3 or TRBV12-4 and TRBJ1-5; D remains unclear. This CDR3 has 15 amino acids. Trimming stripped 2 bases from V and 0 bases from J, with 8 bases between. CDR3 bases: TGTGCCAGCAGTTTAAACGGATATAGCAATCAGCCCCAGCATTTT. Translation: CASSLNGYSNQPQHF.

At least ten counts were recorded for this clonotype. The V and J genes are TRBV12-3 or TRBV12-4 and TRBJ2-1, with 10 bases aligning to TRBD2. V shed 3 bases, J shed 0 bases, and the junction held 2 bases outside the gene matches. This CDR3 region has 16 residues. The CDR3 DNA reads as TGTGCCAGCAGTTTGAGGACTAGCGGCTCCTACAATGAGCAGTTCTTC. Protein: CASSLRTSGSYNEQFF.

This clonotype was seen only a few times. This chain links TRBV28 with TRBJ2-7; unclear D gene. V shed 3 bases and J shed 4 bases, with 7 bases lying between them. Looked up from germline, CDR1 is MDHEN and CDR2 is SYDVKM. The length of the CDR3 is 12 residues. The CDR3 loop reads CASSFSGYEQYF. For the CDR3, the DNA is TGTGCCAGCAGTTTCTCCGGATACGAGCAGTACTTC.

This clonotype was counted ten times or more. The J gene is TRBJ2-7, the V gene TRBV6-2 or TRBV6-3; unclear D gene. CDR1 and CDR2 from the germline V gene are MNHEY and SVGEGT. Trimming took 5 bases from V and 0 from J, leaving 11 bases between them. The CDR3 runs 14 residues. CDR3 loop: CASSLRHNSYEQYF. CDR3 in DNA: TGTGCCAGCAGTCTTCGACACAACTCCTACGAGCAGTACTTC.

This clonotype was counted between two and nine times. The CDR3 DNA sequence: TGTGCCAGCAGTGAGCGGGGGGGCTTAGAGACCCAGTACTTC. Residues: CASSERGGLETQYF. The chain links TRBV25-1 to TRBJ2-5; TRBD2 agrees at 9 bases. The CDR3 extends over 14 amino acids. The ends lost 3 bases at V and 4 bases at J; junction bases unmatched: 3. The germline gives CDR1 MGHDK, CDR2 SYGVNS.

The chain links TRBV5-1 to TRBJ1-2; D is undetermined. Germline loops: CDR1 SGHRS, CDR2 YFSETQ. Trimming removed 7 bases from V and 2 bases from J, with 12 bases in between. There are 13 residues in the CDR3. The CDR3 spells CASGIGVNYGYTF. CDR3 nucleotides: TGCGCCAGCGGGATAGGAGTCAACTATGGCTACACCTTC.

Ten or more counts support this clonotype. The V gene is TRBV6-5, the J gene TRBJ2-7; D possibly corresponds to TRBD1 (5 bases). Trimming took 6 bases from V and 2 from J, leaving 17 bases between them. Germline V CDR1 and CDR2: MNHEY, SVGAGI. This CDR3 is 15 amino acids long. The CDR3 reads CASSRPGPIPYEQYF. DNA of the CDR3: TGTGCCAGCAGCCGCCCAGGGCCTATACCCTACGAGCAGTACTTC.

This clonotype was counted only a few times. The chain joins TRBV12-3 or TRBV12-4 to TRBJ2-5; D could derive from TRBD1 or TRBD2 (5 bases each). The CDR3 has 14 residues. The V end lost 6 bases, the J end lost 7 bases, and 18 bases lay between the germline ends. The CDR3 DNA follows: TGTGCCAGCAGACAAGCCGGGGCCTCAGGGACCCAGTACTTC. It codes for CASRQAGASGTQYF.

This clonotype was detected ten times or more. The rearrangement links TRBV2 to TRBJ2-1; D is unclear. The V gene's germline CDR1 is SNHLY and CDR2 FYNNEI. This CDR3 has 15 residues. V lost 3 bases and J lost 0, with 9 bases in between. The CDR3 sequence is CASSDLGFSYNEQFF. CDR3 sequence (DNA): TGTGCCAGCAGTGATCTGGGGTTCTCCTACAATGAGCAGTTCTTC.

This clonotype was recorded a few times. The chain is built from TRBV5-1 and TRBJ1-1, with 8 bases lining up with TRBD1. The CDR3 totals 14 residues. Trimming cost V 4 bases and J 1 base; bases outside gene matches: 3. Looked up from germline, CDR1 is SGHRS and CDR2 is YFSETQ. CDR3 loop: CASSRGQANTEAFF. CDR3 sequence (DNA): TGCGCCAGCAGCCGGGGACAGGCGAACACTGAAGCTTTCTTT.

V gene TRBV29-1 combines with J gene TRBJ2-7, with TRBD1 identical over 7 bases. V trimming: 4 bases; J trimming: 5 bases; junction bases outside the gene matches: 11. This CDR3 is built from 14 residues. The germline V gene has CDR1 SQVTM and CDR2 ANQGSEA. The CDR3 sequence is CSVARTGSSDEQYF. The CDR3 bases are TGCAGCGTTGCACGGACAGGATCTTCGGACGAGCAGTACTTC.

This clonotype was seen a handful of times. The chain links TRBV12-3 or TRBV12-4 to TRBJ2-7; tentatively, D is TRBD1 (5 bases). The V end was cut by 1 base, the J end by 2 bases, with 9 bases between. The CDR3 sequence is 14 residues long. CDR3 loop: CASSLGGPTYEQYF. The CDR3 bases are TGTGCCAGCAGTTTAGGGGGCCCCACCTACGAGCAGTACTTC.

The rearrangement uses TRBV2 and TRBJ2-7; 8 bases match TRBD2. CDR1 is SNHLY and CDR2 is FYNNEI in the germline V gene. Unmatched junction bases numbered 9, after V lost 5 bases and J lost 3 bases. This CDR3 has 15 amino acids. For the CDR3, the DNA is TGTGCCAGCAGTCCTGGGATCGGGGGGGGCTACGAGCAGTACTTC. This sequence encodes CASSPGIGGGYEQYF.

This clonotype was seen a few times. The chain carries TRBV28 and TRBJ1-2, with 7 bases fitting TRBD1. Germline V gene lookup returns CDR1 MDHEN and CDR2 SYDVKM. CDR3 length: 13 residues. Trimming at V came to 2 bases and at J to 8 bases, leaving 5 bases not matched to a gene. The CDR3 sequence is CASSLLGGWGYTF. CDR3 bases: TGTGCCAGCAGTTTACTAGGGGGCTGGGGCTACACCTTC.

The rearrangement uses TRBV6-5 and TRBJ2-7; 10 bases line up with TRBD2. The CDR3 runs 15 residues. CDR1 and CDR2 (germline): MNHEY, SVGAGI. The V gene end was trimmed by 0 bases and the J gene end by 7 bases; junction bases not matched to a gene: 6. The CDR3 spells CASSYSGLAGEEQYF. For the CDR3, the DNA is TGTGCCAGCAGTTACTCAGGTCTAGCGGGAGAAGAGCAGTACTTC.

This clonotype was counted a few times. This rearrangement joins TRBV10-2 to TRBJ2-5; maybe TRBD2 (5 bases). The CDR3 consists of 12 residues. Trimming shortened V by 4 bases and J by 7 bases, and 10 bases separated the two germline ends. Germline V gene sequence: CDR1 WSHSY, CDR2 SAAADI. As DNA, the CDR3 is TGCGCCAGCAGTGCCGGGGTAGGGACCCAGTACTTC. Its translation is CASSAGVGTQYF.

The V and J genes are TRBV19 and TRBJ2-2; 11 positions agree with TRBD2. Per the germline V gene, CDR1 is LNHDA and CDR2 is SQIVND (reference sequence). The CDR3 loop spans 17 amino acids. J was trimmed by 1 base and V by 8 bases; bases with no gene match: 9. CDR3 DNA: TGTGCCAGTTGTCAGACTAGCGGGGCCTTGAACACCGGGGAGCTGTTTTTT. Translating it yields CASCQTSGALNTGELFF.